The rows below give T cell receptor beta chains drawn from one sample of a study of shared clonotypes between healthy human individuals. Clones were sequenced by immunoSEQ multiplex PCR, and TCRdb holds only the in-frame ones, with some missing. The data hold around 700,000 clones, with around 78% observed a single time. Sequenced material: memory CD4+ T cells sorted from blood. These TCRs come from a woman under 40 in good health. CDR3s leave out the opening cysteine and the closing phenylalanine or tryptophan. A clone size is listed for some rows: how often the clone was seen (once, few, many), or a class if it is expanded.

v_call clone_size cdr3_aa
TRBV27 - ASRASGSSGAANTGELF
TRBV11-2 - ASSLGPQAYEQY
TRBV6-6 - ASSLNREVNEQF
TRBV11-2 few ASSDSLAGASREQF
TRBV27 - ASSRGTTREQY
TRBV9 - ASSVGDSYTDTQY
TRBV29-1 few SVADLGGSETQY
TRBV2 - ASNPRKHDSSYEQY
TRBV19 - ASNGQPNTGELF
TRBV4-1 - ASSRELSHVTDTQY
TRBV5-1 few ASSPGTGGLEAF
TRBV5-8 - ASSEGQLLNTDTQY
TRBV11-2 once ASSLVGTEAAGYT
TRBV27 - ASRRGGETQY
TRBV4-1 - ASSQGRGLSNQPQH
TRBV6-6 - ASSRSGSSYNEQF